Listed here are 26 T cell receptor beta chains from one sample, sequenced in a study of CD8 T cells in ankylosing spondylitis. Study results and limitations: Seemingly distinctive of ankylosing spondylitis blood was a TCR beta motif formed by eight highly homologous variants.

TCRdb reprocessed the 5' RACE reads with MiXCR, giving one entry per CDR3 protein. The profile shows 750,000 to 850,000 distinct CDR3 sequences, about 11% of them singletons. These TCRs' antigens remain unknown. Sequencing input: blood, either unsorted or a sorted T cell fraction (not recorded which). Receptors originate from a male donor with ankylosing spondylitis.

This clonotype came up a few times. V is TRBV5-1 and J is TRBJ2-5; perhaps TRBD2 as D (6 bases). V lost 0 bases and J lost 7, with 13 bases in between. Germline lookup yields CDR1 SGHRS and CDR2 YFSETQ. The length of the CDR3 is 14 residues. The chain's CDR3 is CASSLVAALATQYF. The CDR3 region has the DNA TGCGCCAGCAGCTTGGTAGCGGCGCTAGCGACCCAGTACTTC.

V gene TRBV28 combines with J gene TRBJ2-7; perhaps TRBD2 as D (7 bases). The CDR3 runs to 15 residues. Deletions cut 3 bases from V and 5 bases from J, with 17 bases between. Germline assignment: CDR1 MDHEN and CDR2 SYDVKM. The CDR3 nucleotides are TGTGCCAGCAGTTTGGTGGGGGGGCAGTCTCACGAGCAGTACTTC. Translating it yields CASSLVGGQSHEQYF.

This chain connects TRBV20-1 to TRBJ1-1; perhaps TRBD1 as D (5 bases). Germline lookup yields CDR1 DFQATT and CDR2 SNEGSKA (reference sequence). The CDR3 is made up of 14 amino acids. Trimming shortened V by 6 bases and J by 2 bases, and 16 bases separated the two germline ends. Here the CDR3 DNA reads TGCAGTGCCAAGAGCGGCGGGGCTAACACTGAAGCTTTCTTT. This gives the protein CSAKSGGANTEAFF.

This clonotype is a singleton in its sample. The V call is TRBV20-1, the J call TRBJ2-1, with a possible D match to TRBD2 (5 bases). Germline V gives CDR1 DFQATT, CDR2 SNEGSKA (reference sequence). V lost 5 bases, J lost 0 bases, and 20 bases lay in between. The CDR3 length is 17 residues. Here the CDR3 reads CSAYLPGMMSSYNEQFF. DNA for the CDR3: TGCAGTGCTTACCTCCCCGGGATGATGAGCTCCTACAATGAGCAGTTCTTC.

Concerning this clonotype: One end of the junction is discordant with germline, which a read error may explain. V usage is TRBV12-3 or TRBV12-4 and J usage is TRBJ2-4; a weak D match, TRBD2 (6 bases). This CDR3 comprises 15 residues. The CDR3 reads CASSFSGLARNIQYF. In DNA form, the CDR3 reads TGTGCCAGCAGTTTCAGCGGGCTAGCCAGAAACATTCAGTACTTC.

This clonotype was seen many times. The genes are TRBV29-1 and TRBJ2-5, with D tentatively TRBD1 (5 bases). The CDR3 is 11 residues long. The germline V gene has CDR1 SQVTM and CDR2 ANQGSEA. Between the trimmed V and J ends, which lost 8 bases and 4 bases, there was a span of 11 bases. Here the CDR3 reads CSMSQGETQYF. The CDR3 DNA sequence: TGCAGCATGAGCCAGGGAGAGACCCAGTACTTC.

The rearrangement joins TRBV28 to TRBJ1-4, with TRBD1 matching over 7 bases. Germline CDR1 reads MDHEN; CDR2 reads SYDVKM. The CDR3 is 15 residues long. V shed 3 bases, J shed 4 bases, and the junction held 5 bases outside the gene matches. For the CDR3, the DNA is TGTGCCAGCAGTTTCCGGGGACAGCTTAATGAAAAACTGTTTTTT. The encoded protein is CASSFRGQLNEKLFF.

This clonotype occurred a few times. The V call is TRBV6-1, the J call TRBJ2-3, with 7 bases aligning to TRBD2. The CDR3 contains 13 residues. With V trimmed by 2 bases and J by 6 bases, 2 bases remained unmatched. CDR1 and CDR2 (germline): MNHNS, SASEGT. The CDR3 DNA follows: TGTGCCAGCAGTGAATATAGCGGGGATACGCAGTATTTT. Translation: CASSEYSGDTQYF.

This clonotype came up a few times. V and J are TRBV7-8 and TRBJ1-2; D is perhaps TRBD1 (6 bases). Germline lookup yields CDR1 SGHVS and CDR2 FQNEAQ. V lost 7 bases to trimming and J lost 6 bases, with 15 bases between them. CDR3 size: 13 residues. The CDR3, as DNA: TGTGCCAGCACCCCGGTACAGGGACATGGCTACACCTTC. The encoded protein is CASTPVQGHGYTF.

As for this clonotype: The final CDR3 position lacks the conserved phenylalanine or tryptophan, pointing to a likely read error. V and J are TRBV28 and TRBJ2-1, with D possibly matching TRBD1 (5 bases). The CDR3 consists of 11 residues. Germline CDR1 is MDHEN and CDR2 is SYDVKM. Trimming cost V 2 bases and J 13 bases, with 9 bases left between them. The CDR3 bases are TGTGCCAGCAGTTTAGGCAGGGTTCAGTTCCTC. Its translation is CASSLGRVQFL.

This clonotype appeared a few times. V and J are TRBV5-1 and TRBJ2-1; TRBD2 matches 10 bases. This CDR3 is 14 amino acids long. V lost 1 base and J lost 10; bases outside the gene matches: 5. Germline V gives CDR1 SGHRS, CDR2 YFSETQ. CDR3 loop: CASSLSGGAGEQFF. The CDR3 region has the DNA TGCGCCAGCAGCTTGAGCGGGGGGGCAGGGGAGCAGTTCTTC.

This clonotype was seen many times. CDR3 residues: CSVVSGFDGYTF. CDR3 coding DNA: TGCAGCGTTGTTTCAGGGTTCGACGGCTACACCTTC. J is TRBJ1-2 and V is TRBV29-1, with a weak D call TRBD1 (5 bases). The V and J ends lost 4 bases and 8 bases respectively, with 14 bases between them. The CDR3 has 12 residues. Germline CDR1 SQVTM, CDR2 ANQGSEA.

This clonotype was counted many times. This chain uses TRBV29-1 with TRBJ2-3; tentative D call: TRBD2 (5 bases). Germline V gene data show CDR1 as SQVTM and CDR2 as ANQGSEA. Trimming stripped 6 bases from V and 0 bases from J, with 10 bases between. This CDR3 comprises 13 residues. The CDR3 nucleotides read TGCAGCGTGGGTCCTAGCAGCACAGATACGCAGTATTTT. This gives the protein CSVGPSSTDTQYF.

This clonotype occurred many times. V and J are TRBV20-1 and TRBJ2-7, with 9 nucleotides matching TRBD2. CDR3 length equals 14 residues. V gave up 3 bases and J gave up 2 bases; unmatched junction bases: 5. The germline V gene encodes CDR1 DFQATT and CDR2 SNEGSKA (reference sequence). The CDR3 spells CSASLAGRTYEQYF. For the CDR3, the DNA is TGCAGTGCTAGTCTAGCGGGACGCACCTACGAGCAGTACTTC.

The gene calls are TRBV7-2 and TRBJ2-7; D not resolved. From germline, CDR1 is SGHTA and CDR2 FQGNSA. V gave up 5 bases and J gave up 2 bases, with 16 bases separating them. The CDR3 has 15 amino acids. CDR3 coding DNA: TGTGCCAGCAGCCCAGACTCCCACAGCCCCTACGAGCAGTACTTC. Protein sequence: CASSPDSHSPYEQYF.

The J gene is TRBJ2-5, the V gene TRBV20-1; D unclear. The V end lost 0 bases, the J end lost 9 bases, and 11 bases lay between the germline ends. The germline CDR1 and CDR2 sequences are DFQATT and SNEGSKA (reference sequence). This CDR3 spans 12 amino acids. The CDR3 DNA reads as TGCAGTGCTAGAGACCAGTTATGGGCCCAGTACTTC. This encodes CSARDQLWAQYF.

In this sample, this clonotype turned up a few times. The rearrangement joins TRBV20-1 to TRBJ1-3, with a tentative D call TRBD1 (5 bases). V was cut by 3 bases and J by 13 bases, with 19 bases left in between. The CDR3 has 13 residues. The germline CDR1 and CDR2 sequences are DFQATT and SNEGSKA (reference sequence). CDR3: CSARGDPGLTIYF. CDR3 bases: TGCAGTGCTAGGGGAGATCCAGGGCTTACAATATATTTT.

This clonotype was recorded at least ten times. The chain joins TRBV29-1 to TRBJ1-1, with TRBD1 as a possible D gene (5 bases). There are 13 residues in the CDR3. In germline, CDR1 is SQVTM, CDR2 ANQGSEA. The CDR3 nucleotides read TGCACCGTAATCCGCGGGGGTATCACTGAAGCTTTCTTT. Protein product: CTVIRGGITEAFF. Full variable domain (rest looked up from reference TRBV29-1 and TRBJ1-1): SAVISQKPSRDICQRGTSLTIQCQVDSQVTMMFWYRQQPGQSLTLIATANQGSEATYESGFVIDKFPISRPNLTFSTLTVSNMSPEDSSIYLCTVIRGGITEAFFGQGTRLTVV.

This clonotype occurred once. The chain is built from TRBV18 and TRBJ1-5; 7 bases are shared with TRBD1. The V gene end was trimmed by 2 bases and the J gene end by 1 base; junction bases not matched to a gene: 5. Germline V CDR1 and CDR2: KGHSH, LQKENI. There are 16 residues in the CDR3. The CDR3 region has the DNA TGTGCCAGCTCACCAGTAACAGGGGTGAGCAATCAGCCCCAGCATTTT. Its translation is CASSPVTGVSNQPQHF.

This chain connects TRBV3-1 to TRBJ1-1; D gene ambiguous. V gave up 0 bases and J gave up 0 bases, with 5 bases separating them. The CDR3 has 14 amino acids. The germline CDR1 and CDR2 sequences are LGHDT and YNNKEL (reference sequence). The CDR3 is CASSQDPLNTEAFF. The CDR3 nucleotides read TGTGCCAGCAGCCAAGACCCTTTGAACACTGAAGCTTTCTTT.

The chain employs TRBV7-2 and TRBJ1-2; 8 nucleotides match TRBD1. Germline V gene data show CDR1 as SGHTA and CDR2 as FQGNSA. CDR3 length: 14 amino acids. V lost 4 bases and J lost 4; bases outside the gene matches: 5. DNA for the CDR3: TGTGCCAGCAGCTCACAGGGGGGGTTCTATGGCTACACCTTC. Translation: CASSSQGGFYGYTF.

This clonotype appeared a few times. The chain combines TRBV20-1 with TRBJ2-5; D possibly matches TRBD1 or TRBD2 (5 bases each). The germline V gene encodes CDR1 DFQATT and CDR2 SNEGSKA (reference sequence). The CDR3 contains 14 residues. The V end lost 6 bases, the J end lost 2 bases, and 16 bases lay between the germline ends. The CDR3 sequence is CSARNPGRQETQYF. For the CDR3, the DNA is TGCAGTGCCAGAAACCCGGGACGACAAGAGACCCAGTACTTC.

This chain connects TRBV28 to TRBJ1-1; TRBD1 agrees at 8 bases. The J segment lost 7 bases and the V segment lost 6 bases, leaving 10 bases of the junction unmatched. This CDR3 region has 14 residues. The germline CDR1 and CDR2 sequences are MDHEN and SYDVKM. The CDR3 nucleotides are TGTGCCAGCAGAGGACAGGGTATCGAAATTGAAGCTTTCTTT. Translating gives CASRGQGIEIEAFF. The whole variable domain, filled in from reference TRBV28 and TRBJ1-1, reads DVKVTQSSRYLVKRTGEKVFLECVQDMDHENMFWYRQDPGLGLRLIYFSYDVKMKEKGDIPEGYSVSREKKERFSLILESASTNQTSMYLCASRGQGIEIEAFFGQGTRLTVV.

This clonotype has only a few counts. The rearrangement uses TRBV12-3 or TRBV12-4 and TRBJ2-1, with 13 bases matching TRBD2. J gave up 8 bases and V 4 bases, and 8 bases lay outside the gene matches. The CDR3 spans 16 residues. The CDR3 DNA sequence: TGTGCCAGCAGTTCCGGACTAGCGGGAGTTGAGGATGAGCAGTTCTTC. Translation: CASSSGLAGVEDEQFF.

The rearrangement uses TRBV28 and TRBJ1-1, with 10 bases aligning to TRBD1. The CDR3 covers 13 residues. Germline V lookup: CDR1 MDHEN, CDR2 SYDVKM. V shed 6 bases and J 5 bases; nucleotides not matched to a gene: 3. The chain's CDR3 is CASRDRGQTEAFF. CDR3 in DNA: TGTGCCAGCAGAGACAGGGGGCAGACTGAAGCTTTCTTT.

This chain joins TRBV18 and TRBJ1-5, with D tentatively TRBD1 (5 bases). Germline V CDR1 and CDR2: KGHSH, LQKENI. This CDR3 has 17 residues. V was trimmed by 3 bases and J by 5 bases, leaving 20 bases between them. The CDR3 loop is CASSPAGFSAGDQPQHF. DNA for the CDR3: TGTGCCAGCTCACCCGCGGGGTTTTCCGCGGGGGATCAGCCCCAGCATTTT.